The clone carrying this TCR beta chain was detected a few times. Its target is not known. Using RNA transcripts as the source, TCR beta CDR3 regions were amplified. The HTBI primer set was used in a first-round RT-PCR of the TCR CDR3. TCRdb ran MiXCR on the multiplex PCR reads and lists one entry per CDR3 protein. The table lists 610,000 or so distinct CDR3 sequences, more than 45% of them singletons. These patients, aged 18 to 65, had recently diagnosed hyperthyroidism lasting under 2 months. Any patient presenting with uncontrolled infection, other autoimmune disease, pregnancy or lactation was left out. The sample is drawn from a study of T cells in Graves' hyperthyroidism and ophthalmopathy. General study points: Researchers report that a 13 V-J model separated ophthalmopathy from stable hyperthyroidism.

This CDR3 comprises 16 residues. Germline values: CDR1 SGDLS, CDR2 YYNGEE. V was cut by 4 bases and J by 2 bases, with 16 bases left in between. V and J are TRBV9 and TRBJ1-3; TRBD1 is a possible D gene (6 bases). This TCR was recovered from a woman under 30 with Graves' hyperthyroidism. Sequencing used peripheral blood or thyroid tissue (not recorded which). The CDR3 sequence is CASSPGGGAPGNTIYF. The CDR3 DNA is TGTGCCAGCAGCCCCGGGGGGGGGGCGCCTGGAAACACCATATATTTT.